This T cell receptor beta chain was documented in a study of blood T cell repertoires in COVID-19. Turning to the study itself: T cells, B-cell-depleted T cells, or PBMCs supplied cDNA or gDNA.

Original data processing: Quantification of nucleated cells was approximated via reference gene primer amplification. Profiling relied on immunoSEQ multiplex PCR, and the TCRdb table lists in-frame clones only, not all of them. V and J calls and clone size are as listed in that table; D and trimming were resolved from the DNA. The repertoire has approximately 210,000 clones, about 88% of them found once; the top ten carry about 4.8%. V gave up 5 bases and J gave up 4 bases; unmatched junction bases: 8. The CDR3 is 18 amino acids. Germline assignment: CDR1 SGHVS and CDR2 FNYEAQ. The sequence derives from a woman aged 40 to 50 with acute or convalescent COVID-19. The chain uses TRBV7-6 and TRBJ2-2, with TRBD2 matching 15 bases. Source material: peripheral blood. The CDR3 sequence is CASSLGLAGGPITGELFF. The DNA for the CDR3 is TGTGCCAGCAGCCTGGGACTAGCGGGGGGCCCAATCACCGGGGAGCTGTTTTTT.